The 3 T cell receptor beta chains below were found in one sample sequenced in a study of STAT3 mutations in large granular lymphocyte leukemia. Whole-study findings and limits: In T-cell large granular lymphocyte leukemia, about half of patients showed multiple immunodominant subclonotypes.

Their target antigens are unknown. Profiled with immunoSEQ multiplex PCR; TCRdb holds only in-frame clones, not every one. Here the sample spans around 9,100 clones, around 90% being singletons. The sequenced sample was peripheral blood mononuclear cells. These receptors came from a man between 60 and 70 years old with T-cell large granular lymphocyte leukemia. Some clones in this sample may be carry-over from other donors' samples.

The rearrangement uses TRBV18 and TRBJ2-2; D gene unclear. V dropped 4 bases and J dropped 1 base, with 10 bases sitting between them. Germline CDR1 and CDR2: KGHSH and LQKENI. This CDR3 spans 15 amino acids. CDR3 residues: CASSQASMNTGELFF. CDR3 sequence (DNA): TGTGCCAGCTCACAGGCCTCCATGAACACCGGGGAGCTGTTTTTT.

In this sample, this clone turned up once. The rearrangement joins TRBV11-2 to TRBJ1-5; the match to TRBD1 covers 9 bases. V dropped 10 bases and J dropped 6; count of bases not matched to a gene: 7. This CDR3 spans 13 amino acids. CDR1 SGHAT and CDR2 FQNNGV come from the germline V gene. The CDR3 reads CATSRDRAQPQHF. Here the CDR3 DNA reads TGTGCCACGAGCCGGGACAGGGCTCAGCCCCAGCATTTT.

This chain uses TRBV7-2 with TRBJ2-1; D uncertain. The V and J ends lost 11 bases and 0 bases respectively, with 5 bases between them. Germline V CDR1 and CDR2: SGHTA, FQGNSA. This CDR3 is 11 amino acids long. The CDR3 sequence: CALGSYNEQFF. The DNA of the CDR3 is TGTGCCTTGGGCTCCTACAATGAGCAGTTCTTC.